The 5 T cell receptor beta chains below come from one sample, sequenced in a study of shared clonotypes between healthy human individuals. TCRdb's copy holds only in-frame clones and misses some; the assay was immunoSEQ multiplex PCR. The sample yields roughly 2.2 million clones, 85% to 95% seen once. Specimen: naive CD4+ T cells from PBMCs. As to subset: CD45RA+ positively selected. These receptors all come from a man younger than 30 in good health. Some clones in this sample may be carry-over from other donors' samples.

The chain combines TRBV9 with TRBJ2-6, with 7 bases lining up with TRBD1. V was clipped by 1 base and J by 0 bases; unmatched bases: 7. The CDR3 is 18 amino acids. CDR1 and CDR2 (germline): SGDLS, YYNGEE. This CDR3 is CASSVMNRGSSGANVLTF. CDR3 sequence (DNA): TGTGCCAGCAGCGTAATGAACAGGGGATCCTCTGGGGCCAACGTCCTGACTTTC.

On this clone itself: Other DNA sequences within the sample encode an identical CDR3. The V call is TRBV27, the J call TRBJ1-5; D may be TRBD1 (6 bases). Germline values: CDR1 MNHEY, CDR2 SMNVEV (reference sequence). This CDR3 has 14 residues. Between the trimmed V and J ends, which lost 6 bases and 2 bases, there was a span of 11 bases. The CDR3 loop is CASSQRQGNQPQHF. The CDR3, as DNA: TGTGCCAGCAGCCAGAGACAGGGCAATCAGCCCCAGCATTTT.

The chain links TRBV5-4 to TRBJ1-4, with 8 nucleotides matching TRBD1. Germline trimming cut 4 bases from V and 8 bases from J; bases unmatched to any gene: 10. This CDR3 has 15 amino acids. Germline V gene lookup returns CDR1 SGHNT and CDR2 YYREEE (reference sequence). The CDR3 sequence is CASSIPGQDNEKLFF. CDR3 coding DNA: TGTGCCAGCAGCATACCGGGACAGGACAACGAAAAACTGTTTTTT. The full variable domain, in which reference TRBV5-4 and TRBJ1-4 provide the parts outside the CDR3, is ETGVTQSPTHLIKTRGQQVTLRCSSQSGHNTVSWYQQALGQGPQFIFQYYREEENGRGNFPPRFSGLQFPNYSSELNVNALELDDSALYLCASSIPGQDNEKLFFGSGTQLSVL.

This clone was counted once. The V call is TRBV28, the J call TRBJ1-4; TRBD1 agrees at 7 bases. This CDR3 is built from 15 residues. Per germline, CDR1 MDHEN and CDR2 SYDVKM. Trimming at V came to 5 bases and at J to 7 bases, leaving 10 bases not matched to a gene. CDR3: CASSLPQGGTEKLFF. The CDR3, as DNA: TGTGCCAGCAGTCTACCCCAGGGGGGTACTGAAAAACTGTTTTTT.

This clone has only one observation. The V call is TRBV5-1, the J call TRBJ2-1, with 8 bases fitting TRBD2. This CDR3 contains 15 residues. The V gene end was trimmed by 1 base and the J gene end by 4 bases; junction bases not matched to a gene: 4. Looked up from germline, CDR1 is SGHRS and CDR2 is YFSETQ. CDR3 coding DNA: TGCGCCAGCAGCTTGTCGGGACTAGAGTACAATGAGCAGTTCTTC. This translates into CASSLSGLEYNEQFF.